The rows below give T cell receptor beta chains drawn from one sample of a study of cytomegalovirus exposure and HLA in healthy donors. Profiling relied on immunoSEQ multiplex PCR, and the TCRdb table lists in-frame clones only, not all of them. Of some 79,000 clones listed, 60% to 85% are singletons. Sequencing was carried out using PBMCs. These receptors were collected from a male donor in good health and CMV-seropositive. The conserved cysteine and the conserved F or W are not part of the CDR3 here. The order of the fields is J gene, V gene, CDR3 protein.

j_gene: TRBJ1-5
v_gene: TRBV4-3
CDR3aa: ASSQDQGSQPQH

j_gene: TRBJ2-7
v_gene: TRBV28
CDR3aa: ASSPPGQGGTYEQY

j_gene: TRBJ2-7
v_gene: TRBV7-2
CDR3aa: ASSPESYEQY

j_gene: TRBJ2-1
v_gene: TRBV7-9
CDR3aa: ASSPMGGAGYNEQF

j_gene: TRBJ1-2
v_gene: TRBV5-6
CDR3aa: ASSPGQGVGYGYT

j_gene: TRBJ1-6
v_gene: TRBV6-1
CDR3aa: ASSEMPGYTNSPLH

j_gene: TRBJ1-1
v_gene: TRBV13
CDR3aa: ASSSGHPRAEAF

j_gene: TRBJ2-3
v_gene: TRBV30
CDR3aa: AWSVGDTQY

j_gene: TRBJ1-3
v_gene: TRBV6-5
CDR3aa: ASSQGQVRGNTIY

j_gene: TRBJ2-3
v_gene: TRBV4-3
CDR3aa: ASSQGRGHTDTQY

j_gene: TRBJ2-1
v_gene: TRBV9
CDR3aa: ASSPHPLAGGQGEQF

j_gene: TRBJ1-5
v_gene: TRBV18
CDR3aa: ASSPTDNPNQPQH

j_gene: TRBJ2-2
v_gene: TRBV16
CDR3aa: ASSQPLNSFGGELF

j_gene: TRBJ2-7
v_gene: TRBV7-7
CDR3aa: ASSPHVGGEGRYEQY

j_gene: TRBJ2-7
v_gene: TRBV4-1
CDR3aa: ASSQGLAGGYEQY